A single sample gave rise to the 12 T cell receptor beta chains below, sequenced in a study of blood T cell repertoires in COVID-19. Only in-frame clones appear in the TCRdb table, and some are missing; sequencing was by immunoSEQ multiplex PCR. The sample lists approximately 300,000 clones; more than 85% were seen once. The sample was PBMCs or T cells enriched from blood (not recorded which). Receptor source: a woman aged 25 to 39 who had been exposed to COVID-19.

This clone has a single count. This chain's CDR3 is CASSLGQGNPGQPQHF. The CDR3 bases are TGTGCCAGCAGCCTTGGACAGGGCAATCCTGGTCAGCCCCAGCATTTT. This chain joins TRBV7-2 and TRBJ1-5, with TRBD1 identical over 8 bases. Germline assignment: CDR1 SGHTA and CDR2 FQGNSA. This CDR3 region has 16 residues. V shed 5 bases and J 6 bases; nucleotides not matched to a gene: 12. The complete variable domain, with remaining parts taken from reference TRBV7-2 and TRBJ1-5, reads GAGVSQSPSNKVTEKGKDVELRCDPISGHTALYWYRQSLGQGLEFLIYFQGNSAPDKSGLPSDRFSAERTGGSVSTLTIQRTQQEDSAVYLCASSLGQGNPGQPQHFGDGTRLSIL.

The chain couples TRBV9 to TRBJ1-2, with D tentatively TRBD1 (6 bases). Between the trimmed V and J ends, which lost 4 bases and 4 bases, there was a span of 17 bases. The CDR3 is 15 residues long. Germline V gene data show CDR1 as SGDLS and CDR2 as YYNGEE. The CDR3 here is CASSPLGGVGYGYTF. The CDR3 nucleotides are TGTGCCAGCAGCCCCCTAGGGGGGGTCGGCTATGGCTACACCTTC.

The chain is built from TRBV27 and TRBJ1-2; D is perhaps TRBD1 (6 bases). This CDR3 is built from 14 residues. V was pared by 0 bases and J by 8 bases, with 13 bases between. Germline loops: CDR1 MNHEY, CDR2 SMNVEV (reference sequence). The CDR3 loop reads CASSLSRTAPGYTF. Written as DNA, the CDR3 is TGTGCCAGCAGTTTATCTCGGACAGCACCCGGCTACACCTTC.

The V call is TRBV19, the J call TRBJ1-2, with 9 bases fitting TRBD1. The CDR3 is 18 amino acids. J was trimmed by 0 bases and V by 5 bases; bases with no gene match: 13. Germline V gene lookup returns CDR1 LNHDA and CDR2 SQIVND (reference sequence). Here the CDR3 reads CASSPRTGGAFSNYGYTF. The DNA of the CDR3 is TGTGCCAGTAGTCCGAGAACAGGGGGCGCATTTTCTAACTATGGCTACACCTTC.

J is TRBJ2-7 and V is TRBV6-2 or TRBV6-3, with D perhaps matching TRBD1 (5 bases). CDR3 size: 11 residues. The V end lost 5 bases, the J end lost 12 bases, and 14 bases lay between the germline ends. Germline CDR1 reads MNHEY; CDR2 reads SVGEGT. CDR3 loop: CASSGARTLYF. The CDR3 DNA follows: TGTGCCAGCAGTGGGGCTCGGACACTGTACTTC.

The chain links TRBV19 to TRBJ2-7; 10 bases line up with TRBD1. Germline-derived CDR1 and CDR2 are LNHDA and SQIVND (reference sequence). This CDR3 region has 17 residues. The V gene end was trimmed by 0 bases and the J gene end by 5 bases; junction bases not matched to a gene: 10. The CDR3 DNA is TGTGCCAGTAGTATAGATATCCCGGGACAGGGGAGCCACGAGCAGTACTTC. Protein product: CASSIDIPGQGSHEQYF.

V usage is TRBV7-9 and J usage is TRBJ1-1; D is unresolved. CDR3 length: 13 residues. Germline V lookup: CDR1 SEHNR, CDR2 FQNEAQ (reference sequence). V was pared by 1 base and J by 3 bases, with 6 bases between. The CDR3 coding sequence is TGTGCCAGCAGCTTAGTAGAGGACACTGAAGCTTTCTTT. This encodes CASSLVEDTEAFF.

The gene calls are TRBV7-2 and TRBJ1-5; TRBD1 aligns across 9 bases. This CDR3 contains 15 residues. Germline CDR1 is SGHTA and CDR2 is FQGNSA. Germline trimming cut 1 base from V and 7 bases from J; bases unmatched to any gene: 5. This chain's CDR3 is CASSLVVTGGQPQHF. In DNA, the CDR3 is TGTGCCAGCAGCTTAGTTGTGACAGGGGGACAGCCCCAGCATTTT.

V gene TRBV4-1 combines with J gene TRBJ1-6, with D perhaps matching TRBD1 (6 bases). This CDR3 has 17 amino acids. Trimming left V 0 bases short and J 1 base short, with 10 bases between. Germline assignment: CDR1 MGHRA and CDR2 YSYEKL. The CDR3 is CASSQEQGQSYNSPLHF. The CDR3 DNA is TGCGCCAGCAGCCAAGAACAGGGTCAGTCCTATAATTCACCCCTCCACTTT.

This chain joins TRBV9 and TRBJ1-1, with 9 bases identical to TRBD1. After removal of 3 bases from V and 5 bases from J, the junction contained 5 bases not matched to a gene. This CDR3 spans 14 amino acids. Germline lookup yields CDR1 SGDLS and CDR2 YYNGEE. The CDR3 nucleotides read TGTGCCAGCAGCGCCGGACAGGGGTGGACTGAAGCTTTCTTT. Its protein is CASSAGQGWTEAFF.

This clone was observed a single time. The chain has TRBV5-1 and TRBJ1-2; D might be TRBD1 (6 bases). Looked up from germline, CDR1 is SGHRS and CDR2 is YFSETQ. The germline V and J ends were trimmed by 3 bases and 4 bases, with 16 bases remaining between them. This CDR3 comprises 15 residues. The CDR3 DNA sequence: TGCGCCAGCAGCTCAACAACGACAGGTTCCTATGGCTACACCTTC. Protein: CASSSTTTGSYGYTF.

The rearrangement joins TRBV6-5 to TRBJ1-2; TRBD1 matches 9 bases. The junction had 9 bases not matched to a gene; V was cut back by 6 bases and J by 7 bases. The CDR3 covers 14 residues. Germline V gene lookup returns CDR1 MNHEY and CDR2 SVGAGI. Written as DNA, the CDR3 is TGTGCCAGCAGCCGGGGACAGGGAATGCCTGGCTACACCTTC. Amino acids: CASSRGQGMPGYTF.